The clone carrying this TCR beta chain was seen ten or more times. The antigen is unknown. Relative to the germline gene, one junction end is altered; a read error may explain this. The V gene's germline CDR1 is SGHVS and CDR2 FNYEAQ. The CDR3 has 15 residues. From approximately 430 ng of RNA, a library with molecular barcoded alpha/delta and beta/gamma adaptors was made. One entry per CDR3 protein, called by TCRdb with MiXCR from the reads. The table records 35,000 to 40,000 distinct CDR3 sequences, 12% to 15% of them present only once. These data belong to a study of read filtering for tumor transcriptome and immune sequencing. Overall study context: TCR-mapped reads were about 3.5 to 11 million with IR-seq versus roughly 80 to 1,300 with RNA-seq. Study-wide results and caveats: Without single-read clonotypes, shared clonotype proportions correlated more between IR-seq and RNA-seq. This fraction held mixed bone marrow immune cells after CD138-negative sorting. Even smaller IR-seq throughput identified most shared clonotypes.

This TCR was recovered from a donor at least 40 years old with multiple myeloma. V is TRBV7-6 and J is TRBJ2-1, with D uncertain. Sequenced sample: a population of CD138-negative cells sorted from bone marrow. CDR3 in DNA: TGCGCCAGCAGCCGAGGATCTAGCTCCTACAATGAGCAGTTCTTC. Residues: CASSRGSSSYNEQFF.